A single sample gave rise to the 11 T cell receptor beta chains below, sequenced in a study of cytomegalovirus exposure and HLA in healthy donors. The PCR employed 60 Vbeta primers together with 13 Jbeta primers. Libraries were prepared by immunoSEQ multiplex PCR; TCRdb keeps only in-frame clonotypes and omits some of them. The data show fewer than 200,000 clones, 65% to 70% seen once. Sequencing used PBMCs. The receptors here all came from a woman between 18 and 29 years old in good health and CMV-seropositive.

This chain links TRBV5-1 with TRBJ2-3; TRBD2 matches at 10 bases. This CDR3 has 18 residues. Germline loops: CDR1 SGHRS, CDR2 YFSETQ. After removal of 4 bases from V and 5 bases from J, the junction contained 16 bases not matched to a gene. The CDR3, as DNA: TGCGCCAGCAGCCCGCTACCTGGAGTAGCGGGAGGCGGAGATACGCAGTATTTT. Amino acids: CASSPLPGVAGGGDTQYF.

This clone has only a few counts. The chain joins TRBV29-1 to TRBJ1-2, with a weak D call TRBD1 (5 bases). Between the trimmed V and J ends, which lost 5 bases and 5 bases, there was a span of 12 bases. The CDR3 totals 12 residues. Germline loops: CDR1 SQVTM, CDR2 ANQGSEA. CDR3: CSVSQGTYGYTF. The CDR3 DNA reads TGCAGCGTTAGTCAGGGTACTTATGGCTACACCTTC.

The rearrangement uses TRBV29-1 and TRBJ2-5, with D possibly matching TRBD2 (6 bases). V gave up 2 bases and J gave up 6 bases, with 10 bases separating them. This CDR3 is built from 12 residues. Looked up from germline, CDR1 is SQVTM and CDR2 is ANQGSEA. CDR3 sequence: CSVEWGEKTQYF. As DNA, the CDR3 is TGCAGCGTTGAATGGGGGGAAAAGACCCAGTACTTC.

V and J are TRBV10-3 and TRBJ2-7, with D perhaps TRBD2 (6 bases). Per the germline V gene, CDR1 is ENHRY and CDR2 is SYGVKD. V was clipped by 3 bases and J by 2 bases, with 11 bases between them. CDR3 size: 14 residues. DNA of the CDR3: TGTGCCATCAGTGACGCCCTAGCGCCCTACGAGCAGTACTTC. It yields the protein CAISDALAPYEQYF.

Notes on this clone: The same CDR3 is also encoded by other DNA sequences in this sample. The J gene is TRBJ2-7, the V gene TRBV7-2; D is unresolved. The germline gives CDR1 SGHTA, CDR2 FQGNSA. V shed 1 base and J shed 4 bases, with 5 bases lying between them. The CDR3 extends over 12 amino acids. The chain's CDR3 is CASSLGAYEQYF. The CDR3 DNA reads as TGTGCCAGCAGCTTAGGGGCATACGAGCAGTACTTC.

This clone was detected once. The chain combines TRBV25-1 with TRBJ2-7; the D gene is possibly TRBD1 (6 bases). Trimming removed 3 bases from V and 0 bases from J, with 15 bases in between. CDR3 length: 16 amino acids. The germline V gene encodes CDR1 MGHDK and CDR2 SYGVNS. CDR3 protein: CASSDQTGIVSYEQYF. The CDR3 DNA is TGTGCCAGCAGTGACCAAACAGGGATAGTCTCCTACGAGCAGTACTTC.

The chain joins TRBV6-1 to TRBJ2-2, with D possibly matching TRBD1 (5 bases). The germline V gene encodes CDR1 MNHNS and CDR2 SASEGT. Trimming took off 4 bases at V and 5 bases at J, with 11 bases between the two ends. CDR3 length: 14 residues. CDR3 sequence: CASSGQGVTGELFF. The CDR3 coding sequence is TGTGCCAGCAGTGGTCAGGGTGTGACCGGGGAGCTGTTTTTT.

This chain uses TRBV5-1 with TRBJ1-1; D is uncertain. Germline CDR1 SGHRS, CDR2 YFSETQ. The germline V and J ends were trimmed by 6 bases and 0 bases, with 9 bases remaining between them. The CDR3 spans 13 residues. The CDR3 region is CASTSTVNTEAFF. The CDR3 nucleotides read TGCGCCAGCACGTCTACGGTGAACACTGAAGCTTTCTTT.

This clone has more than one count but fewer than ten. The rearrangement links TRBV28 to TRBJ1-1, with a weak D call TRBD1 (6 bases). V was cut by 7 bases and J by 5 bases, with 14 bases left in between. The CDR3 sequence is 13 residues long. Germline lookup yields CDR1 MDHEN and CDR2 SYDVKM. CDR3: CASNQGFVTEAFF. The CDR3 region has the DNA TGTGCCAGCAATCAGGGGTTTGTAACTGAAGCTTTCTTT.

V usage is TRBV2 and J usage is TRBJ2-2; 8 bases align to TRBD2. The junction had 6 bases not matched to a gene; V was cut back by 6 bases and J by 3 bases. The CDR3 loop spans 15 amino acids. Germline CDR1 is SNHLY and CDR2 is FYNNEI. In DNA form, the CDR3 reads TGTGCCAGCAGATCCCCGGGGGGGGACACCGGGGAGCTGTTTTTT. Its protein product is CASRSPGGDTGELFF.

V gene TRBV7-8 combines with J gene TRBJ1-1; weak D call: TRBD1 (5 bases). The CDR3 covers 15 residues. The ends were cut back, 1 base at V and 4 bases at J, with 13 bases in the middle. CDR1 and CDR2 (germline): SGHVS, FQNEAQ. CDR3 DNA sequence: TGTGCCAGCAGCTTAGTCTACTCGGGGGGCACTGAAGCTTTCTTT. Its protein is CASSLVYSGGTEAFF.